The 26 T cell receptor beta chains presented below share a single source sample, sequenced in a study of T cell repertoires in cytomegalovirus infection. No cognate antigen is known for these TCRs. TCRdb independently ran MiXCR on the reads; one entry per CDR3 protein. The sample contains 640,000 or so distinct CDR3 sequences, about 33% of which appear only once. Sequenced material: cultured PBMCs, taken from culture after CMV antigen stimulation. These receptors all come from a human donor in good health (CMV status not recorded). Some clones in this sample may be carry-over from other donors' samples.

This clonotype was detected many times. The genes are TRBV7-2 and TRBJ2-5; no firm D call. The CDR3 consists of 15 residues. The V gene's germline CDR1 is SGHTA and CDR2 FQGNSA. V lost 4 bases to trimming and J lost 4 bases, with 16 bases between them. CDR3 nucleotide sequence: TGTGCCAGCAGCTCAATAGATCATCACCTAGAGACCCAGTACTTC. Protein: CASSSIDHHLETQYF. Full variable domain (missing parts from reference TRBV7-2 and TRBJ2-5): GAGVSQSPSNKVTEKGKDVELRCDPISGHTALYWYRQSLGQGLEFLIYFQGNSAPDKSGLPSDRFSAERTGGSVSTLTIQRTQQEDSAVYLCASSSIDHHLETQYFGPGTRLLVL.

The sample holds a few counts of this clonotype. V and J are TRBV7-9 and TRBJ2-3; D is unclear. The CDR3 totals 14 residues. The V gene's germline CDR1 is SEHNR and CDR2 FQNEAQ (reference sequence). The V end lost 7 bases, the J end lost 2 bases, and 13 bases lay between the germline ends. CDR3: CASMVLSYTDTQYF. CDR3 bases: TGTGCCAGCATGGTGTTGTCCTACACAGATACGCAGTATTTT.

This chain uses TRBV6-6 with TRBJ1-3; 10 positions match TRBD1. The CDR3 extends over 13 amino acids. Germline-derived CDR1 and CDR2 are MNHNY and SVGAGI (reference sequence). V was pared by 6 bases and J by 5 bases, with 1 base of the junction left unmatched. The CDR3 sequence: CASRTGGRNTIYF. The CDR3, as DNA: TGTGCCAGCAGGACAGGGGGCAGAAACACCATATATTTT.

This clonotype was counted a few times. This chain links TRBV7-2 with TRBJ2-5; D not resolved. This CDR3 is 14 amino acids long. V gave up 1 base and J gave up 5 bases, with 11 bases separating them. CDR1 SGHTA and CDR2 FQGNSA come from the germline V gene. CDR3: CASSLVTTRETQYF. CDR3 sequence (DNA): TGTGCCAGCAGCTTAGTGACAACAAGGGAGACCCAGTACTTC.

This clonotype has only a few counts. The rearrangement links TRBV12-3 or TRBV12-4 to TRBJ1-3, with 7 bases fitting TRBD1. CDR3 size: 15 residues. Trimming removed 6 bases from V and 0 bases from J; junction bases left unmatched: 5. The DNA for the CDR3 is TGTGCCAGCAGAACTAGGACAGGCTCTGGAAACACCATATATTTT. Protein sequence: CASRTRTGSGNTIYF.

The rearrangement links TRBV11-2 to TRBJ2-1; D uncertain. Per germline, CDR1 SGHAT and CDR2 FQNNGV. V was pared by 1 base and J by 0 bases, with 7 bases between. This CDR3 contains 15 residues. CDR3 sequence reads: CASSLGTYSYNEQFF. In DNA form, the CDR3 reads TGTGCCAGCAGCTTAGGAACCTACTCCTACAATGAGCAGTTCTTC.

This clonotype has only a few counts. The chain employs TRBV27 and TRBJ1-2; no firm D call. Germline values: CDR1 MNHEY, CDR2 SMNVEV (reference sequence). V lost 2 bases and J lost 4, with 8 bases in between. CDR3 length: 13 amino acids. CDR3 DNA: TGTGCCAGCAGTTTAATCCGGGGCTATGGCTACACCTTC. Residues: CASSLIRGYGYTF.

This rearrangement joins TRBV15 to TRBJ2-3, with D unresolved. The CDR3 runs 14 residues. CDR1 is LNHNV, CDR2 YYDKDF, per germline (reference sequence). Trimming took off 6 bases at V and 1 base at J, with 11 bases between the two ends. CDR3 sequence (DNA): TGTGCCACCAGGGATTCGGTTGGCACAGATACGCAGTATTTT. It yields the protein CATRDSVGTDTQYF.

This clonotype was recorded a few times. V and J are TRBV19 and TRBJ2-2, with 9 bases aligning to TRBD2. Per the germline V gene, CDR1 is LNHDA and CDR2 is SQIVND (reference sequence). After removal of 4 bases from V and 6 bases from J, the junction contained 6 bases not matched to a gene. The CDR3 loop spans 15 amino acids. The CDR3 protein is CASSNYGTSPGELFF. Here the CDR3 DNA reads TGTGCCAGTAGTAACTACGGGACTAGCCCCGGGGAGCTGTTTTTT.

The table lists this clonotype with a few counts. The chain combines TRBV6-5 with TRBJ2-7; TRBD2 matches 9 bases. This CDR3 comprises 16 residues. V gave up 2 bases and J gave up 5 bases; unmatched junction bases: 10. The germline V gene encodes CDR1 MNHEY and CDR2 SVGAGI. The CDR3 DNA follows: TGTGCCAGCAGTTACGAGACTAGCGGCACGGGAGACGAGCAGTACTTC. Its protein product is CASSYETSGTGDEQYF.

The sample holds one count of this clonotype. The V call is TRBV18, the J call TRBJ2-3; D not certain. The CDR3 has 13 residues. Germline assignment: CDR1 KGHSH and CDR2 LQKENI. Trimming removed 3 bases at V and 4 bases at J, with 8 bases between. In nucleotides, the CDR3 is TGTGCCAGCTCACCGGGTGCATCAGATACGCAGTATTTT. Its protein product is CASSPGASDTQYF.

This clonotype came up a few times. The chain couples TRBV4-3 to TRBJ1-3; no clear D gene. Between the trimmed V and J ends, which lost 0 bases and 3 bases, there was a span of 6 bases. Germline CDR1 is LGHNA and CDR2 is YSLEER. The CDR3 length is 14 residues. The CDR3 sequence is CASSQDSHGNTIYF. For the CDR3, the DNA is TGCGCCAGCAGCCAAGATTCTCATGGAAACACCATATATTTT.

The rearrangement links TRBV2 to TRBJ2-1, with D tentatively TRBD1 (6 bases). V lost 6 bases, J lost 12 bases, and 18 bases lay in between. Looked up from germline, CDR1 is SNHLY and CDR2 is FYNNEI. This CDR3 is built from 13 residues. Written as DNA, the CDR3 is TGTGCCAGCAGGGCGGACAGACCTCAGGGGCAGTTCTTC. Protein product: CASRADRPQGQFF.

The J gene is TRBJ1-3, the V gene TRBV7-6; D not certain. From germline, CDR1 is SGHVS and CDR2 FNYEAQ. The CDR3 has 17 amino acids. Trimming stripped 5 bases from V and 0 bases from J, with 17 bases between. The CDR3 loop reads CASSAPRVAYSGNTIYF. DNA for the CDR3: TGTGCCAGCAGCGCACCCCGCGTGGCCTACTCTGGAAACACCATATATTTT.

The sample holds a few counts of this clonotype. The chain is built from TRBV5-5 and TRBJ1-1; 7 positions agree with TRBD1. CDR3 length equals 16 residues. CDR1 and CDR2 (germline): SGHKS, YYEKEE (reference sequence). V gave up 4 bases and J gave up 0 bases; unmatched junction bases: 9. CDR3 sequence reads: CASSPDRDRLNTEAFF. The CDR3 DNA reads TGTGCCAGCAGCCCCGACAGGGACCGGCTGAACACTGAAGCTTTCTTT. The full variable domain, completed using reference TRBV5-5 and TRBJ1-1, is DAGVTQSPTHLIKTRGQQVTLRCSPISGHKSVSWYQQVLGQGPQFIFQYYEKEERGRGNFPDRFSARQFPNYSSELNVNALLLGDSALYLCASSPDRDRLNTEAFFGQGTRLTVV.

CDR3 region: CASSFRESYEQYF. In nucleotides, the CDR3 is TGTGCCAGCAGCTTCAGAGAAAGTTACGAGCAGTACTTC. The gene calls are TRBV7-9 and TRBJ2-7; D remains unclear. Germline CDR1 and CDR2: SEHNR and FQNEAQ (reference sequence). Trimming stripped 3 bases from V and 4 bases from J, with 10 bases between. This CDR3 spans 13 amino acids.

This sequence joins TRBV20-1 and TRBJ1-5; D is undetermined. This CDR3 region has 13 residues. The germline CDR1 and CDR2 sequences are DFQATT and SNEGSKA (reference sequence). The V end lost 3 bases, the J end lost 8 bases, and 14 bases lay between the germline ends. This CDR3 is CSASQAGYKPQHF. The CDR3 DNA reads as TGCAGTGCTAGTCAGGCAGGTTATAAGCCCCAGCATTTT.

The chain links TRBV20-1 to TRBJ1-1; possibly TRBD1 for D (5 bases). The germline gives CDR1 DFQATT, CDR2 SNEGSKA (reference sequence). The CDR3 sequence is 13 residues long. V was cut by 5 bases and J by 0 bases, with 10 bases left in between. CDR3 in amino acids: CSALRTMNTEAFF. The CDR3 nucleotides read TGCAGTGCTCTACGGACAATGAACACTGAAGCTTTCTTT.

This clonotype showed up just a few times. The chain links TRBV3-1 to TRBJ2-7; D is ambiguous. The CDR3 spans 11 residues. Germline V gene sequence: CDR1 LGHDT, CDR2 YNNKEL (reference sequence). V lost 8 bases and J 4 bases, leaving 9 bases between the germline ends. CDR3 sequence reads: CASASGYEQYF. For the CDR3, the DNA is TGTGCCAGCGCGTCTGGTTACGAGCAGTACTTC.

This clonotype was seen a single time. This sequence may be a read error, since a much larger clone differs from it by one base. The chain has TRBV7-9 and TRBJ2-1, with D perhaps TRBD2 (6 bases). CDR1 is SEHNR, CDR2 FQNEAQ, per germline (reference sequence). The CDR3 totals 11 residues. CDR3 coding DNA: TGTGCCAGCAGGTTAGCGGATGAGCAGTTCTTC. Translated: CASRLADEQFF.

On this clonotype itself: The junction and the germline gene differ at one end; a read error may be behind it. The J gene is TRBJ1-6, the V gene TRBV3-1, with TRBD1 as a possible D gene (5 bases). The CDR3 consists of 13 residues. CDR1 and CDR2 from the germline V gene are LGHDT and YNNKEL (reference sequence). For the CDR3, the DNA is TGTGCCAGCAGCCAAGATCCCGACGGGGGACCCGACTTT. Amino acids: CASSQDPDGGPDF.

The sample holds a few counts of this clonotype. The chain couples TRBV6-5 to TRBJ1-1, with D unclear. V gave up 5 bases and J gave up 6 bases, with 13 bases separating them. The CDR3 extends over 13 amino acids. CDR1 MNHEY and CDR2 SVGAGI come from the germline V gene. CDR3 sequence reads: CASSKNRGPEAFF. The CDR3, as DNA: TGTGCCAGCAGTAAAAACAGAGGTCCTGAAGCTTTCTTT.

The table lists this clonotype with a few counts. V and J are TRBV2 and TRBJ1-4; no firm D call. The CDR3 contains 16 residues. Trimming left V 6 bases short and J 6 bases short, with 20 bases between. Per germline, CDR1 SNHLY and CDR2 FYNNEI. The CDR3 loop reads CASRARRGSYHEKLFF. CDR3 coding DNA: TGTGCCAGCAGGGCCCGTCGGGGAAGTTACCATGAAAAACTGTTTTTT.

CDR3 nucleotides: TGTGCCAGCAGCTTTAGGGACAGGGTATACAATGAGCAGTTCTTC. As protein: CASSFRDRVYNEQFF. The chain carries TRBV7-8 and TRBJ2-1, with 9 bases that match TRBD1. CDR3 length: 15 amino acids. V shed 3 bases, J shed 4 bases, and the junction held 4 bases outside the gene matches. Looked up from germline, CDR1 is SGHVS and CDR2 is FQNEAQ.

The chain recombines TRBV29-1 with TRBJ1-2; D is ambiguous. Germline values: CDR1 SQVTM, CDR2 ANQGSEA. The V end lost 5 bases, the J end lost 2 bases, and 15 bases lay between the germline ends. There are 14 residues in the CDR3. CDR3: CSVRPGESNYGYTF. As DNA, the CDR3 is TGCAGCGTTCGTCCGGGAGAGTCCAACTATGGCTACACCTTC. Drawing the rest from reference TRBV29-1 and TRBJ1-2, the complete variable domain is SAVISQKPSRDICQRGTSLTIQCQVDSQVTMMFWYRQQPGQSLTLIATANQGSEATYESGFVIDKFPISRPNLTFSTLTVSNMSPEDSSIYLCSVRPGESNYGYTFGSGTRLTVV.

Only a few counts were recorded for this clonotype. The J gene is TRBJ2-3, the V gene TRBV7-8; tentative D call: TRBD1 (6 bases). The CDR3 runs 16 residues. Germline V gene sequence: CDR1 SGHVS, CDR2 FQNEAQ. Between the trimmed V and J ends, which lost 5 bases and 2 bases, there was a span of 17 bases. In DNA, the CDR3 is TGTGCCAGCAGCCCAGGGGTGAGGGGATACACAGATACGCAGTATTTT. It codes for CASSPGVRGYTDTQYF.